Listed here are 18 T cell receptor beta chains from one sample, sequenced in a study of PD-L1 blockade in urothelial cancer. Time point indicated: peripheral blood 6 weeks after treatment start. Assay used: immunoSEQ multiplex PCR; TCRdb lists only in-frame clones, some missing. The sample has 40,000 to 55,000 clones, approximately 83% seen once. The specimen comprised PBMCs, sampled around atezolizumab (anti-PD-L1) treatment. These TCRs come from a man aged 55 to 70 with urothelial cancer.

The V and J genes are TRBV2 and TRBJ2-6; 9 nucleotides match TRBD1. V was clipped by 8 bases and J by 1 base; unmatched bases: 6. The CDR3 runs 16 residues. Germline CDR1 SNHLY, CDR2 FYNNEI. The CDR3 nucleotides are TGTGCCAGCCCCACCGGGACAGGGTCTGGGGCCAACGTCCTGACTTTC. Its translation: CASPTGTGSGANVLTF.

The CDR3 here is CARAGLAGAYDTYNEQFF. The CDR3 bases are TGTGCCCGAGCCGGCCTAGCGGGGGCTTACGACACCTACAATGAGCAGTTCTTC. The chain combines TRBV30 with TRBJ2-1, with TRBD2 identical over 10 bases. Germline V gene sequence: CDR1 GTSNPN, CDR2 SVGIG (reference sequence). The CDR3 is made up of 18 amino acids. V shed 8 bases and J 2 bases; nucleotides not matched to a gene: 18.

The V and J genes are TRBV4-3 and TRBJ2-5, with 9 bases aligning to TRBD1. The CDR3 sequence is 15 residues long. Germline V gene sequence: CDR1 LGHNA, CDR2 YSLEER. V lost 5 bases to trimming and J lost 5 bases; unmatched junction nucleotides: 9. The CDR3, as DNA: TGCGCCAGCAGCTCAACAGGGGGCGACGGGGAGACCCAGTACTTC. Translating gives CASSSTGGDGETQYF.

V gene TRBV4-1 combines with J gene TRBJ1-5; 8 positions agree with TRBD1. The CDR3 extends over 14 amino acids. V trimming: 2 bases; J trimming: 4 bases; junction bases outside the gene matches: 1. Looked up from germline, CDR1 is MGHRA and CDR2 is YSYEKL. CDR3 sequence: CASSQTGGNQPQHF. DNA of the CDR3: TGCGCCAGCAGCCAAACAGGGGGTAATCAGCCCCAGCATTTT.

J is TRBJ1-5 and V is TRBV13; no firm D call. CDR3 length equals 15 residues. In germline, CDR1 is PRHDT, CDR2 FYEKMQ (reference sequence). V was pared by 1 base and J by 5 bases, with 12 bases between. The CDR3 sequence is CASSLAPGKDQPQHF. CDR3 DNA: TGTGCCAGCAGCTTAGCCCCCGGGAAGGATCAGCCCCAGCATTTT.

The chain is built from TRBV5-1 and TRBJ1-1, with 7 nucleotides matching TRBD1. Germline V gene sequence: CDR1 SGHRS, CDR2 YFSETQ. The CDR3 is 16 amino acids. Trimming removed 5 bases from V and 3 bases from J; junction bases left unmatched: 13. CDR3 in amino acids: CASRYVTGSRDTEAFF. The CDR3 nucleotides read TGCGCCAGCAGATACGTGACAGGGTCTCGGGACACTGAAGCTTTCTTT. Full variable domain (rest looked up from reference TRBV5-1 and TRBJ1-1): KAGVTQTPRYLIKTRGQQVTLSCSPISGHRSVSWYQQTPGQGLQFLFEYFSETQRNKGNFPGRFSGRQFSNSRSEMNVSTLELGDSALYLCASRYVTGSRDTEAFFGQGTRLTVV.

The V gene is TRBV28, the J gene TRBJ2-6; 7 nucleotides agree with TRBD1. With 6 bases clipped from V and 2 bases from J, the junction kept 4 bases outside the gene matches. In germline, CDR1 is MDHEN, CDR2 SYDVKM. The CDR3 runs 15 residues. The CDR3: CASRVQGAGANVLTF. CDR3 DNA sequence: TGTGCCAGCAGGGTTCAGGGGGCTGGGGCCAACGTCCTGACTTTC.

The V and J genes are TRBV14 and TRBJ2-3; perhaps TRBD2 as D (6 bases). The CDR3 spans 13 residues. V lost 4 bases and J 1 base, leaving 6 bases between the germline ends. Germline loops: CDR1 SGHDN, CDR2 FVKESK. The CDR3 is CASSRGGTDTQYF. The CDR3 DNA follows: TGTGCCAGCAGCCGCGGGGGCACAGATACGCAGTATTTT.

The gene calls are TRBV6-5 and TRBJ2-7, with TRBD1 matching over 8 bases. Germline CDR1 MNHEY, CDR2 SVGAGI. The CDR3 is 14 amino acids. V shed 5 bases and J 6 bases; nucleotides not matched to a gene: 9. CDR3 in amino acids: CASSGQGKAGEQYF. The CDR3 DNA follows: TGTGCCAGCAGTGGACAGGGAAAGGCTGGCGAGCAGTACTTC.

The chain uses TRBV7-9 and TRBJ2-7; no firm D call. The CDR3 has 12 amino acids. Between the trimmed V and J ends, which lost 5 bases and 0 bases, there was a span of 5 bases. From germline, CDR1 is SEHNR and CDR2 FQNEAQ (reference sequence). Written as DNA, the CDR3 is TGTGCCAGCAGCCGCAGCTCCTACGAGCAGTACTTC. Its protein product is CASSRSSYEQYF.

V usage is TRBV2 and J usage is TRBJ2-5; 12 positions agree with TRBD2. Germline values: CDR1 SNHLY, CDR2 FYNNEI. Losses at the gene ends were 3 bases for V and 4 bases for J; bases not matched to a gene: 6. The CDR3 consists of 16 residues. CDR3 in amino acids: CASSDGASGGGETQYF. The DNA for the CDR3 is TGTGCCAGCAGTGATGGCGCTAGCGGGGGGGGAGAGACCCAGTACTTC.

CDR3 amino acids: CASRPTGLSYGYTF. CDR3 DNA sequence: TGTGCCAGTAGGCCTACAGGGCTCTCCTATGGCTACACCTTC. The chain uses TRBV19 and TRBJ1-2; D perhaps matches TRBD1 (6 bases). Trimming left V 6 bases short and J 4 bases short, with 15 bases between. In germline, CDR1 is LNHDA, CDR2 SQIVND (reference sequence). The CDR3 spans 14 residues.

This chain links TRBV6-5 with TRBJ2-1; D is perhaps TRBD2 (7 bases). Germline lookup yields CDR1 MNHEY and CDR2 SVGAGI. The length of the CDR3 is 13 residues. Trimming stripped 7 bases from V and 12 bases from J, with 19 bases between. Here the CDR3 reads CASNKRGGDGQFF. The DNA for the CDR3 is TGTGCCAGCAATAAGAGGGGGGGCGACGGGCAGTTCTTC.

This chain links TRBV5-1 with TRBJ1-1, with D unclear. With 1 base removed from V and 1 base from J, the gap between germline ends came to 8 bases. Germline V lookup: CDR1 SGHRS, CDR2 YFSETQ. The CDR3 spans 14 residues. CDR3 amino acids: CASSLIPGNTEAFF. CDR3 nucleotide sequence: TGCGCCAGCAGCTTGATTCCGGGGAACACTGAAGCTTTCTTT.

The rearrangement uses TRBV5-6 and TRBJ2-2, with D possibly TRBD1 on 6 matching bases. Between the trimmed V and J ends, which lost 5 bases and 6 bases, there was a span of 11 bases. CDR1 and CDR2 from the germline V gene are SGHDT and YYEEEE. The CDR3 sequence is 13 residues long. In DNA form, the CDR3 reads TGTGCCAGCAGAGGGGGTAGGGCCGGGGAGCTGTTTTTT. Translation: CASRGGRAGELFF.

The chain has TRBV7-2 and TRBJ1-1; perhaps TRBD1 as D (6 bases). There are 15 residues in the CDR3. Germline lookup yields CDR1 SGHTA and CDR2 FQGNSA. The ends were cut back, 5 bases at V and 1 base at J, with 14 bases in the middle. Here the CDR3 reads CASSTRPQGNTEAFF. The DNA for the CDR3 is TGTGCCAGCAGCACCCGTCCACAGGGGAACACTGAAGCTTTCTTT.

The rearrangement links TRBV30 to TRBJ1-2, with 7 bases that match TRBD1. The CDR3 is 13 residues long. From germline, CDR1 is GTSNPN and CDR2 SVGIG (reference sequence). Germline trimming cut 2 bases from V and 4 bases from J; bases unmatched to any gene: 4. The DNA for the CDR3 is TGTGCCTGGAGTAGGGACAGACCCTATGGCTACACCTTC. Translated: CAWSRDRPYGYTF. Full variable domain (outside the CDR3, taken from reference TRBV30 and TRBJ1-2): SQTIHQWPATLVQPVGSPLSLECTVEGTSNPNLYWYRQAAGRGLQLLFYSVGIGQISSEVPQNLSASRPQDRQFILSSKKLLLSDSGFYLCAWSRDRPYGYTFGSGTRLTVV.

The rearrangement links TRBV18 to TRBJ1-3; D gene ambiguous. The V and J ends lost 3 bases and 2 bases respectively, with 11 bases between them. The germline CDR1 and CDR2 sequences are KGHSH and LQKENI. This CDR3 comprises 15 residues. The chain's CDR3 is CASSPSGSTGNTIYF. The CDR3 DNA is TGTGCCAGCTCACCTTCGGGTTCCACTGGAAACACCATATATTTT.